This entry lists 24 T cell receptor beta chains sequenced from one sample in a study of T cell responses to AZD1222 COVID-19 vaccine. The method was immunoSEQ multiplex PCR; TCRdb's version includes in-frame clones alone and lacks a portion of them. This table holds tens of thousands of clones, under 95% found once. The specimen comprised peripheral blood, sampled on day 0 of AZD1222 vaccination. Source of these receptors: an adult in good health.

The chain recombines TRBV6-2 or TRBV6-3 with TRBJ2-7; 7 positions agree with TRBD1. This CDR3 is built from 17 residues. The V gene's germline CDR1 is MNHEY and CDR2 SVGEGT. V was clipped by 0 bases and J by 1 base; unmatched bases: 9. CDR3 nucleotide sequence: TGTGCCAGCAGTTACTCTCATGAGGGGGCGCGATCCTACGAGCAGTACTTC. It encodes CASSYSHEGARSYEQYF.

This clone was observed once. This chain links TRBV15 with TRBJ1-5; D is uncertain. V lost 5 bases and J lost 6, with 11 bases in between. The CDR3 is made up of 13 amino acids. Germline values: CDR1 LNHNV, CDR2 YYDKDF (reference sequence). The CDR3 protein is CATSPQRGQPQHF. In nucleotides, the CDR3 is TGTGCCACCAGCCCTCAACGCGGTCAGCCCCAGCATTTT. The full variable domain, completed using reference TRBV15 and TRBJ1-5, is DAMVIQNPRYQVTQFGKPVTLSCSQTLNHNVMYWYQQKSSQAPKLLFHYYDKDFNNEADTPDNFQSRRPNTSFCFLDIRSPGLGDTAMYLCATSPQRGQPQHFGDGTRLSIL.

The rearrangement joins TRBV21-1 to TRBJ1-1. TRBV21-1 is shown as a pseudogene. The CDR3 covers 16 residues. CDR3 residues: CASSKRVGGMNTEAFF. The CDR3 region has the DNA TGTGCCAGCAGCAAAAGGGTCGGAGGCATGAACACTGAAGCTTTCTTT.

The rearrangement links TRBV3-1 (or the pseudogene TRBV3-2) to TRBJ2-5; no definite D call. The V gene lost 2 bases and the J gene lost 3 bases, with 4 bases spanning the gap. The germline V gene encodes CDR1 LGHDT and CDR2 YNNKEL (reference sequence). The CDR3 is 12 amino acids. CDR3 sequence: CASSQNEETQYF. In DNA, the CDR3 is TGTGCCAGCAGCCAAAACGAAGAGACCCAGTACTTC.

This clone has just one count. The chain recombines TRBV7-8 with TRBJ1-4; unclear D gene. The germline V gene has CDR1 SGHVS and CDR2 FQNEAQ. This CDR3 has 16 amino acids. The ends were cut back, 5 bases at V and 10 bases at J, with 23 bases in the middle. The CDR3 nucleotides read TGTGCCAGCAGCCCCCTACCCGGTGGGGAGGGTGGAAAACTGTTTTTT. It specifies CASSPLPGGEGGKLFF.

The V call is TRBV10-2, the J call TRBJ1-2; 7 nucleotides line up with TRBD1. This CDR3 is built from 13 residues. CDR1 and CDR2 from the germline V gene are WSHSY and SAAADI. The V and J ends lost 3 bases and 7 bases, in that order; junction bases with no gene match: 5. CDR3 residues: CASSDQGTVGYTF. CDR3 coding DNA: TGCGCCAGCAGTGATCAGGGGACAGTTGGCTACACCTTC.

V usage is TRBV4-2 and J usage is TRBJ2-7; D assignment may be TRBD1 or TRBD2 (5 bases each). This CDR3 has 15 amino acids. Deletions cut 0 bases from V and 3 bases from J, with 12 bases between. Germline V gene sequence: CDR1 LGHNA, CDR2 YNFKEQ. CDR3 sequence: CASSQERDVNYEQYF. CDR3 nucleotides: TGTGCCAGCAGCCAAGAAAGGGACGTAAACTACGAGCAGTACTTC.

The V call is TRBV18, the J call TRBJ1-1; 9 nucleotides align to TRBD1. The ends lost 3 bases at V and 0 bases at J; junction bases unmatched: 5. This CDR3 region has 16 residues. Looked up from germline, CDR1 is KGHSH and CDR2 is LQKENI. Written as DNA, the CDR3 is TGTGCCAGCTCACCCCCCGGGACAGGGATGAACACTGAAGCTTTCTTT. Its translation is CASSPPGTGMNTEAFF.

The rearrangement joins TRBV5-1 to TRBJ1-2; possible D gene TRBD1, 6 bases. This CDR3 has 14 amino acids. With 3 bases removed from V and 4 bases from J, the gap between germline ends came to 13 bases. Germline V lookup: CDR1 SGHRS, CDR2 YFSETQ. This CDR3 reads CASSSNRDIYGYTF. The CDR3 DNA is TGCGCCAGCAGCTCGAACCGGGACATCTATGGCTACACCTTC.

The rearrangement joins TRBV21-1 to TRBJ1-2; TRBD1, the table's D call, was not compared with the DNA. TRBV21-1 is marked as a pseudogene. CDR3 length equals 14 residues. CDR3 nucleotides: TGTGCCAGCAGCTCAACACAGGGGCGAAGGGGCTACACCTTC. The encoded protein is CASSSTQGRRGYTF.

The chain combines TRBV7-3 with TRBJ2-7, with D possibly matching TRBD2 (5 bases). Germline CDR1 is SGHTA and CDR2 is FQGTGA. This CDR3 region has 17 residues. Between the trimmed V and J ends, which lost 5 bases and 9 bases, there was a span of 29 bases. CDR3 DNA sequence: TGTGCCAGCAGCCCCAAGGGAGCCGACGGTAGCTACGAAGGGCAGTACTTC. Translation: CASSPKGADGSYEGQYF.

This clone came up a few times. The chain links TRBV9 to TRBJ1-1, with D perhaps TRBD1 (5 bases). V shed 3 bases and J shed 6 bases, with 12 bases lying between them. CDR3 size: 13 residues. CDR1 and CDR2 from the germline V gene are SGDLS and YYNGEE. In DNA, the CDR3 is TGTGCCAGCAGCGATCAGGGTAAACCTGAAGCTTTCTTT. It encodes CASSDQGKPEAFF.

Note on this clone: The germline gene is not matched at one end of the junction; a read error may be the cause. The chain recombines TRBV7-7 with TRBJ2-5; TRBD2 is a possible D gene (6 bases). The length of the CDR3 is 14 residues. Germline loops: CDR1 SSHAT, CDR2 FNYEAQ (reference sequence). CDR3 nucleotide sequence: TGTGCTAGCAGCTTCGGAGGGCTCCAAGAGACCCAGTACTTC. Its protein is CASSFGGLQETQYF.

The chain joins TRBV12-3 or TRBV12-4 to TRBJ1-2; 7 nucleotides line up with TRBD1. Trimming took 6 bases from V and 7 from J; bases not matched to a gene: 8. The CDR3 runs to 13 residues. CDR3 sequence reads: CASSPREGAGYTF. The CDR3, as DNA: TGTGCCAGCAGCCCCCGAGAGGGGGCTGGCTACACCTTC.

This clone was observed once. The V call is TRBV3-1 (or the pseudogene TRBV3-2), the J call TRBJ2-7; D not resolved. The CDR3 is 12 residues long. Germline values: CDR1 LGHDT, CDR2 YNNKEL (reference sequence). Trimming left V 3 bases short and J 2 bases short, with 5 bases between. CDR3 DNA sequence: TGTGCCAGCAGCCATTTTGCCTACGAGCAGTACTTC. Its protein product is CASSHFAYEQYF.

This chain connects TRBV5-1 to TRBJ2-5, with 12 bases matching TRBD2. Germline V gene data show CDR1 as SGHRS and CDR2 as YFSETQ. Trimming at V came to 0 bases and at J to 11 bases, leaving 8 bases not matched to a gene. CDR3 length: 15 amino acids. Here the CDR3 reads CASSLARTSGDGQYF. The CDR3 coding sequence is TGCGCCAGCAGCTTGGCCAGGACTAGCGGGGACGGGCAGTACTTC. Complete variable domain (other parts from reference TRBV5-1 and TRBJ2-5): KAGVTQTPRYLIKTRGQQVTLSCSPISGHRSVSWYQQTPGQGLQFLFEYFSETQRNKGNFPGRFSGRQFSNSRSEMNVSTLELGDSALYLCASSLARTSGDGQYFGPGTRLLVL.

The V and J genes are TRBV7-9 and TRBJ1-3, with D uncertain. Between the trimmed V and J ends, which lost 3 bases and 0 bases, there was a span of 15 bases. Germline V gives CDR1 SEHNR, CDR2 FQNEAQ (reference sequence). The CDR3 loop spans 17 amino acids. The chain's CDR3 is CASSFFIQHGSGNTIYF. CDR3 DNA: TGTGCCAGCAGCTTCTTCATCCAACATGGCTCTGGAAACACCATATATTTT. Full variable domain (outside the CDR3, taken from reference TRBV7-9 and TRBJ1-3): DTGVSQNPRHKITKRGQNVTFRCDPISEHNRLYWYRQTLGQGPEFLTYFQNEAQLEKSRLLSDRFSAERPKGSFSTLEIQRTEQGDSAMYLCASSFFIQHGSGNTIYFGEGSWLTVV.

CDR3 region: CASSSRSEQFF. The DNA for the CDR3 is TGTGCCAGCAGCTCACGGAGTGAGCAGTTCTTC. The chain joins TRBV5-6 to TRBJ2-1; D remains ambiguous. The CDR3 runs to 11 residues. Germline V CDR1 and CDR2: SGHDT, YYEEEE. The germline V and J ends were trimmed by 3 bases and 9 bases, with 7 bases remaining between them. Based on the CDR3 plus reference TRBV5-6 and TRBJ2-1, the full variable domain is DAGVTQSPTHLIKTRGQQVTLRCSPKSGHDTVSWYQQALGQGPQFIFQYYEEEERQRGNFPDRFSGHQFPNYSSELNVNALLLGDSALYLCASSSRSEQFFGPGTRLTVL.

In regard to this clone: The germline gene is not matched at one end of the junction; a read error may be the cause. The chain employs TRBV3-1 (or the pseudogene TRBV3-2) and TRBJ1-2; no reliable D call. Germline lookup yields CDR1 LGHDT and CDR2 YNNKEL (reference sequence). The CDR3 has 14 amino acids. CDR3 sequence (DNA): TGTGCCAGCAGTCAAGGTATCACTAACTATGGCTACACCTTC. It encodes CASSQGITNYGYTF.

V and J are TRBV7-9 and TRBJ2-1; D is perhaps TRBD1 (5 bases). V shed 1 base and J shed 10 bases, with 14 bases lying between them. CDR1 and CDR2 from the germline V gene are SEHNR and FQNEAQ (reference sequence). CDR3 length: 14 residues. In nucleotides, the CDR3 is TGTGCCAGCAGCTTAGGCGCCCAGGGTAAGGAGCAGTTCTTC. Its translation: CASSLGAQGKEQFF. The whole variable domain, remainder taken from reference TRBV7-9 and TRBJ2-1, is DTGVSQNPRHKITKRGQNVTFRCDPISEHNRLYWYRQTLGQGPEFLTYFQNEAQLEKSRLLSDRFSAERPKGSFSTLEIQRTEQGDSAMYLCASSLGAQGKEQFFGPGTRLTVL.

The chain is built from TRBV5-1 and TRBJ1-1; 7 bases are shared with TRBD1. CDR1 is SGHRS, CDR2 YFSETQ, per germline. CDR3 length equals 16 residues. Trimming removed 4 bases from V and 0 bases from J; junction bases left unmatched: 9. The CDR3 loop reads CASSPRGDSLNTEAFF. CDR3 nucleotides: TGCGCCAGCAGCCCCCGGGGGGACAGCCTGAACACTGAAGCTTTCTTT.

The chain recombines TRBV6-5 with TRBJ2-1; D is ambiguous. Germline V CDR1 and CDR2: MNHEY, SVGAGI. V was trimmed by 7 bases and J by 7 bases, leaving 5 bases between them. The CDR3 contains 10 residues. CDR3 nucleotides: TGTGCCAGCAAATGGAATGAGCAGTTCTTC. Its translation: CASKWNEQFF.

The chain has TRBV5-1 and TRBJ2-2; D gene unclear. Germline V gene data show CDR1 as SGHRS and CDR2 as YFSETQ. This CDR3 is 16 amino acids long. Deletions cut 5 bases from V and 5 bases from J, with 19 bases between. The CDR3 here is CASRREVAARTGELFF. The CDR3 bases are TGCGCCAGCAGGCGTGAGGTGGCAGCGAGGACCGGGGAGCTGTTTTTT.

The chain uses TRBV24-1 and TRBJ1-5; D is unclear. V was cut by 0 bases and J by 7 bases, with 9 bases left in between. The germline V gene has CDR1 KGHDR and CDR2 SFDVKD. The CDR3 has 14 residues. The CDR3 nucleotides read TGTGCCACCAGTGATTTGGATGGAGAACAGCCCCAGCATTTT. It translates to CATSDLDGEQPQHF.